The entry below describes one T cell receptor beta chain. Trimming pared 5 bases from V and 6 bases from J, leaving 17 bases between. This CDR3 spans 14 amino acids. Germline loops: CDR1 LNHDA, CDR2 SQIVND (reference sequence). The data were taken from a study of T cell responses to AZD1222 COVID-19 vaccine. TCRdb's copy holds only in-frame clones and misses some; the assay was immunoSEQ multiplex PCR. The sample contains about 72,000 clones, roughly nine tenths of which appear only once. The chain links TRBV19 to TRBJ2-7; no clear D. The specimen comprised peripheral blood, sampled 28 days after the second AZD1222 dose. The TCR was taken from an adult who received the AZD1222 COVID-19 vaccine. The chain's CDR3 is CASSRSPGLGEQYF. The CDR3 DNA reads TGTGCCAGTAGTCGGAGCCCAGGTTTGGGCGAGCAGTACTTC.